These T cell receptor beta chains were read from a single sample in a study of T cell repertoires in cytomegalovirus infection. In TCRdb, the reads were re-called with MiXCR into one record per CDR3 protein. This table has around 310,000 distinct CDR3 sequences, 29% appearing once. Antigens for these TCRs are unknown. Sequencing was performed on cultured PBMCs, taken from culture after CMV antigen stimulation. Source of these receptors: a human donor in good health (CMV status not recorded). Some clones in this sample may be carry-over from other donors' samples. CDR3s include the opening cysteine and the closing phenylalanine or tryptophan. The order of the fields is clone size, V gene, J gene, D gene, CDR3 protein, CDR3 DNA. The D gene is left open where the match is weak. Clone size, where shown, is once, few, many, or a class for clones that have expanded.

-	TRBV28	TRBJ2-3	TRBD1	CASSLSSGGATDTQYF	TGTGCCAGCAGTTTGTCTTCAGGGGGCGCAACAGATACGCAGTATTTT
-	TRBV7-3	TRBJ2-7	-	CASSLTLAGEQYF	TGTGCCAGCAGCTTAACACTAGCCGGCGAGCAGTACTTC
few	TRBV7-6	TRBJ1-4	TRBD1	CASSLAAVPGQALSNEKLFF	TGTGCCAGCAGCTTAGCGGCGGTACCGGGACAGGCCTTATCTAATGAAAAACTGTTTTTT
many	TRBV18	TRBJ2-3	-	CASSPRTDTQYF	TGTGCCAGCAGCCCACGCACAGATACGCAGTATTTT
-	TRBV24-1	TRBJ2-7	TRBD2	CATSDSEAGGPYEQYF	TGTGCCACCAGTGATTCAGAAGCGGGAGGGCCGTACGAGCAGTACTTC
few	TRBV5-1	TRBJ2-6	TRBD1	CASSRGQGGSGANVLTF	TGCGCCAGCAGCCGAGGACAGGGTGGTTCTGGGGCCAACGTCCTGACTTTC
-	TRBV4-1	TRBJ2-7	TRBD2	CASSQAGTTPYEQYF	TGCGCCAGCAGCCAGGCCGGGACTACCCCCTACGAGCAGTACTTC
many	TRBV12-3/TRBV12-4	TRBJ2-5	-	CASSLAGTPGTQYF	TGTGCCAGCAGTTTAGCCGGGACCCCCGGGACCCAGTACTTC
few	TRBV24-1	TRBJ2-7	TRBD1	CATSDPRQGPHEQYF	TGTGCCACCAGTGACCCCCGACAGGGTCCCCACGAGCAGTACTTC
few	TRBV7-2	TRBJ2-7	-	CASSSRGISYEQYF	TGTGCCAGCAGCTCCCGAGGGATTTCCTACGAGCAGTACTTC
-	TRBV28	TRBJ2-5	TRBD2	CASSLGLAGLETQYF	TGTGCCAGCAGTTTAGGGCTAGCGGGATTGGAGACCCAGTACTTC
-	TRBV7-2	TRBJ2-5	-	CASSLESGQETQYF	TGTGCCAGCAGCTTAGAGAGCGGCCAAGAGACCCAGTACTTC
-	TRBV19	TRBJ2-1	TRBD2	CASQGSSGSYNEQFF	TGTGCCAGTCAAGGTTCTAGCGGTTCCTACAATGAGCAGTTCTTC
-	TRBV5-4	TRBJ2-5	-	CASSLEGKETQYF	TGTGCCAGCAGCTTGGAGGGCAAAGAGACCCAGTACTTC
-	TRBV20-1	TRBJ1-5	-	CSARTVANQPQHF	TGCAGTGCTCGGACAGTCGCTAATCAGCCCCAGCATTTT
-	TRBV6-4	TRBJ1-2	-	CASSDSPRTAYGYTF	TGTGCCAGCAGTGACTCTCCCAGGACAGCTTATGGCTACACCTTC
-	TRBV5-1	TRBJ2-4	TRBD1	CASSSGTGAKNIQYF	TGCGCCAGCAGTTCCGGGACAGGGGCCAAAAACATTCAGTACTTC
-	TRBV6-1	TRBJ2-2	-	CASGGGGVNTGELFF	TGTGCCAGCGGGGGCGGGGGCGTGAACACCGGGGAGCTGTTTTTT
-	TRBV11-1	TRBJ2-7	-	CASSLFKGSYEQYF	TGTGCCAGCAGCTTATTCAAGGGGTCCTACGAGCAGTACTTC
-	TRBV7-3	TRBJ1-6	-	CASSLDSRSYNSPLHF	TGTGCCAGCAGCCTGGACAGCCGCTCCTATAATTCACCCCTCCACTTT
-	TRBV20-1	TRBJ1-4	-	CSASPPGGEKLFF	TGCAGTGCTAGCCCTCCGGGCGGGGAAAAACTGTTTTTT
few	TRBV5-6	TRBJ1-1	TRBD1	CASSPFGRGGHTEAFF	TGTGCCAGCAGCCCCTTCGGCAGGGGGGGTCACACTGAAGCTTTCTTT
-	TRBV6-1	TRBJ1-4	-	CASTKTSATNEKLFF	TGTGCCAGCACCAAAACTTCGGCAACTAATGAAAAACTGTTTTTT
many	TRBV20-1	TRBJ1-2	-	CSALRAGMGYGYTF	TGCAGTGCCCTGAGGGCTGGGATGGGGTATGGCTACACCTTC
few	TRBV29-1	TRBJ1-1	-	CSVGQYGDTEAFF	TGCAGCGTCGGACAGTACGGGGACACTGAAGCTTTCTTT
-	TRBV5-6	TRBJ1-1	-	CASRRAGEAFF	TGTGCCAGCAGGAGGGCAGGGGAAGCTTTCTTT
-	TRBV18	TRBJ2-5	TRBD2	CASHRGLAGTQETQYF	TGTGCCAGCCACCGGGGACTAGCGGGAACCCAAGAGACCCAGTACTTC
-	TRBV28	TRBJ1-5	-	CASSRGRFSNQPQHF	TGTGCCAGCAGTCGTGGACGGTTTAGCAATCAGCCCCAGCATTTT
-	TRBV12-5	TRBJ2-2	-	CASGLVVGGTGELFF	TGTGCTAGTGGTTTGGTAGTGGGGGGAACCGGGGAGCTGTTTTTT
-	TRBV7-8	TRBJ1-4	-	CASSFILGEEGDKLFF	TGTGCCAGCAGCTTCATCTTAGGGGAGGAAGGTGATAAACTGTTTTTT
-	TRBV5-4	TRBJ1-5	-	CASSLELGAQHF	TGTGCCAGCAGCTTGGAGCTCGGGGCCCAGCATTTT
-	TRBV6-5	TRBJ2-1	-	CASRALPRTLGYNEQFF	TGTGCCAGCAGGGCTTTACCTAGGACCTTGGGGTACAATGAGCAGTTCTTC
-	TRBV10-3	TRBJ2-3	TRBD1	CAISGGWGQGSTDTQYF	TGTGCCATCAGTGGAGGTTGGGGACAGGGTTCCACAGATACGCAGTATTTT